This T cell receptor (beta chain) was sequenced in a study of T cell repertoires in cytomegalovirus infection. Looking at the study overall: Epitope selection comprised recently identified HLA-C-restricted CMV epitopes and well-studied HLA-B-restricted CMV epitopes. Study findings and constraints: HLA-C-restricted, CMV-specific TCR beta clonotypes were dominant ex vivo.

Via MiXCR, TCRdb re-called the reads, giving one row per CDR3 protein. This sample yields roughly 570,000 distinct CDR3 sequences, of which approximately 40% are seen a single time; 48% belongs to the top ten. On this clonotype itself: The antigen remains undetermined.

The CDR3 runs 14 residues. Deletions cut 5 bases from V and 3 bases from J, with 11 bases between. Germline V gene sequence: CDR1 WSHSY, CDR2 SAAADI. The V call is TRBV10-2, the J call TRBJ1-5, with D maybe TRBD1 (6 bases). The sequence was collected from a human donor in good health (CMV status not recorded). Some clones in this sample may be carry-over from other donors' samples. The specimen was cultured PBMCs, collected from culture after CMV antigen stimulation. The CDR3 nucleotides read TGCGCCAGCAGTCAAGGACAGATCAATCAGCCCCAGCATTTT. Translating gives CASSQGQINQPQHF.